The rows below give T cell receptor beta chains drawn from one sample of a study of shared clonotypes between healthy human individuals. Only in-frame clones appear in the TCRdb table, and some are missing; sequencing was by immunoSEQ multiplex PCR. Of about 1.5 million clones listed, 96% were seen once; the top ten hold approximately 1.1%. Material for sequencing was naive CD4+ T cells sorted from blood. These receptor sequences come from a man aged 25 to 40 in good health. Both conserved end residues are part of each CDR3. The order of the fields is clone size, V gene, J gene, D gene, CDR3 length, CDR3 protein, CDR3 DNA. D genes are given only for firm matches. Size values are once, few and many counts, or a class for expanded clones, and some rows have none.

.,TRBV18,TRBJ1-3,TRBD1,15,CASSLDRASGNTIYF,TGTGCCAGCTCGTTAGACAGGGCGAGTGGAAACACCATATATTTT
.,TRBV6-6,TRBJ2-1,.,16,CASTVPRPDSYNEQFF,TGTGCCAGCACGGTGCCGAGGCCCGACTCCTACAATGAGCAGTTCTTC
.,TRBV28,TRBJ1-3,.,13,CASSLTKGNTIYF,TGTGCCAGCAGCTTGACAAAAGGAAACACCATATATTTT
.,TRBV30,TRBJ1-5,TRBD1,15,CAWRGSGGPNQPQHF,TGTGCCTGGAGGGGCTCAGGGGGCCCGAATCAGCCCCAGCATTTT
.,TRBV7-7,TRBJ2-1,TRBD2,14,CASSLISLAGEQFF,TGTGCCAGCAGCTTAATATCTTTAGCGGGTGAGCAGTTCTTC
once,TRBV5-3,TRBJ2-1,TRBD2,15,CARGGRTSPHNEQFF,TGTGCCAGAGGTGGTCGGACTAGCCCCCACAATGAGCAGTTCTTC
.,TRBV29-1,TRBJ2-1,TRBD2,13,CSVDPVAGVGRFF,TGCAGCGTTGATCCGGTAGCGGGAGTGGGTCGGTTCTTC
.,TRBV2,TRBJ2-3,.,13,CASSRDTTDTQYF,TGTGCCAGCAGCCGGGACACCACAGATACGCAGTATTTT
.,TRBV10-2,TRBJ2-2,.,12,CASTAVPGELFF,TGCGCCAGCACGGCGGTCCCCGGGGAGCTGTTTTTT
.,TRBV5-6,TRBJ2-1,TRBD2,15,CASSLAGTSVHEQFF,TGTGCCAGCAGCTTGGCCGGGACTAGCGTCCATGAGCAGTTCTTC